This entry lists 9 T cell receptor beta chains sequenced from one sample in a study of T cells in Graves' hyperthyroidism and ophthalmopathy. Amplified TCR beta CDR3 regions came from RNA transcripts. A first-round RT-PCR of the TCR CDR3 used the HTBI primer set. Via MiXCR, TCRdb re-called the multiplex PCR reads, giving one row per CDR3 protein. The sample gives about 420,000 distinct CDR3 sequences, about an eighth of which show up once; more than 4.5% is in the top ten. The sequenced material came from blood. Receptor source: a woman under 30 with Graves' hyperthyroidism.

This clonotype was recorded many times. The gene calls are TRBV7-2 and TRBJ2-1; D is perhaps TRBD1 (6 bases). The CDR3 contains 14 residues. Germline loops: CDR1 SGHTA, CDR2 FQGNSA. Trimming removed 8 bases at V and 3 bases at J, with 14 bases between. CDR3 in DNA: TGTGCCAGCCGCCGGGACAACGGCTACAATGAGCAGTTCTTC. As protein: CASRRDNGYNEQFF.

A remark on this clonotype: This may be a read error, as it is one base from a much larger clone. The chain employs TRBV9 and TRBJ1-2; 8 nucleotides line up with TRBD1. CDR3 size: 15 residues. Germline CDR1 and CDR2: SGDLS and YYNGEE. The CDR3 coding sequence is TGTGCCAGCAACGTAGCGGACAGGGCTGTCTATGGCTACACCTTC. The encoded protein is CASNVADRAVYGYTF.

This rearrangement joins TRBV20-1 to TRBJ1-1; maybe TRBD1 (5 bases). From germline, CDR1 is DFQATT and CDR2 SNEGSKA (reference sequence). The CDR3 extends over 12 amino acids. V was cut by 2 bases and J by 10 bases, with 14 bases left in between. The chain's CDR3 is CSARRVPGRAFF. CDR3 nucleotides: TGCAGTGCTAGAAGAGTCCCAGGGCGAGCTTTCTTT.

This clonotype was seen at least ten times. The V call is TRBV28, the J call TRBJ1-6, with a possible D match to TRBD1 (5 bases). Germline V lookup: CDR1 MDHEN, CDR2 SYDVKM. The CDR3 spans 18 residues. V was pared by 3 bases and J by 0 bases, with 15 bases between. The CDR3 is CASSLGVGGSSYNSPLHF. In nucleotides, the CDR3 is TGTGCCAGCAGTTTGGGGGTAGGCGGGAGCTCCTATAATTCACCCCTCCACTTT.

This clonotype was found many times. The V and J genes are TRBV30 and TRBJ2-1, with 7 nucleotides matching TRBD2. The CDR3 length is 14 residues. CDR1 and CDR2 (germline): GTSNPN, SVGIG (reference sequence). The trim removed 5 bases at V and 5 bases at J, leaving 9 bases unmatched. CDR3 bases: TGTGCCTGGGCGGCCCGCGGGAGTGACAATGAGCAGTTCTTC. This codes for CAWAARGSDNEQFF. Full variable domain (outside the CDR3, taken from reference TRBV30 and TRBJ2-1): SQTIHQWPATLVQPVGSPLSLECTVEGTSNPNLYWYRQAAGRGLQLLFYSVGIGQISSEVPQNLSASRPQDRQFILSSKKLLLSDSGFYLCAWAARGSDNEQFFGPGTRLTVL.

The chain carries TRBV7-9 and TRBJ1-2; TRBD1 matches 7 bases. Germline CDR1 is SEHNR and CDR2 is FQNEAQ (reference sequence). V shed 0 bases, J shed 4 bases, and the junction held 8 bases outside the gene matches. There are 16 residues in the CDR3. CDR3 region: CASSLASEGGAYGYTF. The CDR3 DNA sequence: TGTGCCAGCAGCTTAGCTTCGGAAGGGGGCGCCTATGGCTACACCTTC.

This clonotype was detected many times. This chain links TRBV14 with TRBJ2-5; D is unclear. Trimming took off 3 bases at V and 5 bases at J, with 4 bases between the two ends. The CDR3 totals 11 residues. The germline gives CDR1 SGHDN, CDR2 FVKESK. DNA of the CDR3: TGTGCCAGCAGCCACGGCGAGACCCAGTACTTC. It translates to CASSHGETQYF.

Concerning this clonotype itself: One base away lies a much larger clone, so this may be a sequencing read error. DNA for the CDR3: TGTGCCTGGATGCCTGGCAGGGGAGCGGAGGGCTACACCTTC. Protein: CAWMPGRGAEGYTF. This chain joins TRBV30 and TRBJ1-2; a possible D gene is TRBD1 (6 bases). Per germline, CDR1 GTSNPN and CDR2 SVGIG (reference sequence). With 4 bases removed from V and 8 bases from J, the gap between germline ends came to 20 bases. The CDR3 extends over 14 amino acids.

There are a few counts of this clonotype. V usage is TRBV20-1 and J usage is TRBJ1-2; unclear D gene. V dropped 3 bases and J dropped 7 bases, with 12 bases sitting between them. CDR3 size: 12 residues. Germline V gene lookup returns CDR1 DFQATT and CDR2 SNEGSKA (reference sequence). CDR3 protein: CSASIIHPGYTF. The CDR3 DNA reads TGCAGTGCTAGCATCATACACCCTGGCTACACCTTC.